Given below is one TCR beta chain in context. The antigen is not known. The sample comes from a study of T cell repertoires in cytomegalovirus infection. Study context: HLA-B-restricted CMV epitopes that are well studied, plus recently identified HLA-C-restricted ones, were used by the study. Both CMV infection and a matching HLA type were indicated by public TCR beta signatures. Notes on the study in general: Identification of carriers of CMV plus the relevant HLA was performed using cumulative public TCR beta family frequency. HLA-C-restricted TCR beta clonotypes specific for CMV led the ex vivo response.

Each CDR3 protein gets one entry after TCRdb re-called the reads with MiXCR. Of 700,000 to 900,000 distinct CDR3 sequences listed, almost 30% are singletons. The CDR3 extends over 16 amino acids. Germline lookup yields CDR1 SGHRS and CDR2 YFSETQ. V gave up 0 bases and J gave up 4 bases, with 14 bases separating them. The clonotype comes from a human donor in good health (CMV status not recorded). Some clones in this sample may be carry-over from other donors' samples. The specimen comprised cultured CD8+ T cells from PBMCs, sampled from culture after CMV antigen stimulation. V is TRBV5-1 and J is TRBJ1-5; D call uncertain. The CDR3: CASSLGEDWDNQPQHF. The CDR3 DNA reads as TGCGCCAGCAGCTTGGGAGAGGACTGGGATAATCAGCCCCAGCATTTT. Full variable domain (outside the CDR3, taken from reference TRBV5-1 and TRBJ1-5): KAGVTQTPRYLIKTRGQQVTLSCSPISGHRSVSWYQQTPGQGLQFLFEYFSETQRNKGNFPGRFSGRQFSNSRSEMNVSTLELGDSALYLCASSLGEDWDNQPQHFGDGTRLSIL.